This TCR beta chain was observed in a study of cytomegalovirus exposure and HLA in healthy donors. In its sample, this clone was seen a few times. PCR employed 60 Vbeta and 13 Jbeta primers. Clones were read by immunoSEQ multiplex PCR, and TCRdb kept only the in-frame ones, dropping some. The table shows some 80,000 clones, with about four fifths occurring only once. The sequence derives from a man aged 40-49 years in good health and CMV-seronegative. What was sequenced was PBMCs.

The CDR3 spells CTSSQPQDRAGRGCGTGELFF. The CDR3 nucleotides are TGCACCAGCAGCCAACCCCAGGACAGGGCAGGCCGGGGGTGCGGCACCGGGGAGCTGTTTTTT. This chain uses TRBV1 with TRBJ2-2; the table's D call, TRBD1, was not checked against the DNA. TRBV1 is described as a pseudogene. This CDR3 has 21 residues.